This TCR beta chain was captured by sequencing in a study of blood T cell repertoires in COVID-19. Germline CDR1 and CDR2: MNHEY and SVGAGI. The CDR3 loop spans 12 amino acids. Between the trimmed V and J ends, which lost 5 bases and 6 bases, there was a span of 10 bases. Method: immunoSEQ multiplex PCR; TCRdb's copy keeps in-frame clones and lacks some. The sample lists over 350,000 clones; 88% were seen once. This clonotype was obtained from a woman under 40 with acute COVID-19. The sample consisted of PBMCs or T cells enriched from blood (not recorded which). The J gene is TRBJ1-2, the V gene TRBV6-5; maybe TRBD1 (6 bases). CDR3 in amino acids: CASSIAGDGYTF. The CDR3 nucleotides read TGTGCCAGCAGTATCGCAGGGGATGGCTACACCTTC.